The 27 T cell receptor beta chains given below trace back to one sample, sequenced in a study of T cell responses to AZD1222 COVID-19 vaccine. The assay was immunoSEQ multiplex PCR, and TCRdb's table has in-frame clones only and misses some. Of 100,000 to 120,000 clones listed, 81% are singletons. The sequencing used peripheral blood, collected on day 0 of AZD1222 vaccination. The receptors were gathered from an adult in good health.

This chain joins TRBV3-1 (or the pseudogene TRBV3-2) and TRBJ2-3, with TRBD2 matching 10 bases. V shed 3 bases, J shed 4 bases, and the junction held 7 bases outside the gene matches. From germline, CDR1 is LGHDT and CDR2 YNNKEL (reference sequence). The CDR3 length is 16 residues. As DNA, the CDR3 is TGTGCCAGCAGCCACCGAGCGGGGGGGCCGTCAGATACGCAGTATTTT. This codes for CASSHRAGGPSDTQYF.

The genes are TRBV5-1 and TRBJ1-1; no clear D gene. Trimming stripped 0 bases from V and 8 bases from J, with 20 bases between. In germline, CDR1 is SGHRS, CDR2 YFSETQ. The CDR3 covers 16 residues. The CDR3 DNA reads as TGCGCCAGCAGCTTGGGGGCAGCGCGCGCCTGGGAAGAAGCTTTCTTT. Translation gives CASSLGAARAWEEAFF.

The J gene is TRBJ2-3, the V gene TRBV5-6; D remains unclear. The CDR3 extends over 14 amino acids. The V end was cut by 5 bases, the J end by 6 bases, with 16 bases between. Germline values: CDR1 SGHDT, CDR2 YYEEEE. For the CDR3, the DNA is TGTGCCAGCAGTTCAATTGTAGGCCCCGATACGCAGTATTTT. This sequence encodes CASSSIVGPDTQYF.

The J gene is TRBJ2-1, the V gene TRBV6-5; possible D gene TRBD2, 7 bases. CDR1 MNHEY and CDR2 SVGAGI come from the germline V gene. CDR3 length: 15 amino acids. V lost 8 bases to trimming and J lost 8 bases, with 22 bases between them. This CDR3 reads CASPWEGEQDHEQFF. In DNA form, the CDR3 reads TGTGCCAGCCCCTGGGAGGGGGAGCAAGACCATGAGCAGTTCTTC.

The chain joins TRBV29-1 to TRBJ2-1; no firm D call. V lost 5 bases, J lost 2 bases, and 10 bases lay in between. This CDR3 contains 13 residues. In germline, CDR1 is SQVTM, CDR2 ANQGSEA. The CDR3: CSVRKSTYNEQFF. The CDR3 coding sequence is TGCAGCGTTAGGAAAAGTACCTACAATGAGCAGTTCTTC.

The chain has TRBV18 and TRBJ2-6; D unclear. CDR1 is KGHSH and CDR2 is LQKENI in the germline V gene. This CDR3 region has 14 residues. Trimming took off 6 bases at V and 1 base at J, with 7 bases between the two ends. The DNA of the CDR3 is TGTGCCAGCTCTGATTTATCTGGGGCCAACGTCCTGACTTTC. Residues: CASSDLSGANVLTF.

This clone came up many times. The chain carries TRBV18 and TRBJ2-7; 10 bases match TRBD1. The CDR3 covers 14 residues. Germline V gives CDR1 KGHSH, CDR2 LQKENI. V lost 5 bases, J lost 6 bases, and 7 bases stayed unmatched. CDR3 nucleotides: TGTGCCAGCTCAACCGGGACAGGGGTTCGCGAGCAGTACTTC. It encodes CASSTGTGVREQYF.

This sequence joins TRBV27 and TRBJ2-5; D call uncertain. Per the germline V gene, CDR1 is MNHEY and CDR2 is SMNVEV (reference sequence). The ends were cut back, 4 bases at V and 2 bases at J, with 11 bases in the middle. There are 14 residues in the CDR3. As DNA, the CDR3 is TGTGCCAGCAGTTCTCCTCGTAAGCAAGAGACCCAGTACTTC. It encodes CASSSPRKQETQYF.

This sequence joins TRBV9 and TRBJ2-7; 9 nucleotides line up with TRBD2. This CDR3 has 14 residues. The germline V gene encodes CDR1 SGDLS and CDR2 YYNGEE. V shed 3 bases, J shed 6 bases, and the junction held 7 bases outside the gene matches. This CDR3 reads CASSEGTSTSEQYF. The CDR3 DNA reads TGTGCCAGCAGCGAAGGGACTAGCACAAGCGAGCAGTACTTC. Variable domain in full (rest from reference TRBV9 and TRBJ2-7): DSGVTQTPKHLITATGQRVTLRCSPRSGDLSVYWYQQSLDQGLQFLIQYYNGEERAKGNILERFSAQQFPDLHSELNLSSLELGDSALYFCASSEGTSTSEQYFGPGTRLTVT.

This clone was seen once. The rearrangement joins TRBV4-3 to TRBJ1-1; D gene ambiguous. Germline V gene lookup returns CDR1 LGHNA and CDR2 YSLEER. CDR3 length equals 13 residues. The ends were cut back, 2 bases at V and 7 bases at J, with 11 bases in the middle. The CDR3, as DNA: TGCGCCAGCAGCCAACTACTGAAGAATGAAGCTTTCTTT. This sequence encodes CASSQLLKNEAFF.

This chain connects TRBV6-4 to TRBJ2-1; TRBD2 matches at 10 bases. Looked up from germline, CDR1 is MRHNA and CDR2 is SNTAGT. The CDR3 contains 16 residues. Unmatched junction bases numbered 8, after V lost 2 bases and J lost 7 bases. The CDR3 reads CASSDRGLASGNEQFF. In DNA, the CDR3 is TGTGCCAGCAGTGACAGGGGACTAGCGAGCGGGAATGAGCAGTTCTTC.

This clone was found once. The rearrangement joins TRBV15 to TRBJ1-4; the D gene is possibly TRBD1 (6 bases). In germline, CDR1 is LNHNV, CDR2 YYDKDF (reference sequence). The CDR3 contains 14 residues. Trimming removed 2 bases from V and 7 bases from J, with 11 bases in between. CDR3 coding DNA: TGTGCCACCAGCAGACCACAGGGAAGTGAAAAACTGTTTTTT. The encoded protein is CATSRPQGSEKLFF.

This clone was recorded a few times. V is TRBV11-2 and J is TRBJ1-1, with TRBD1 as a possible D gene (6 bases). This CDR3 is built from 14 residues. V dropped 3 bases and J dropped 7 bases, with 15 bases sitting between them. Per germline, CDR1 SGHAT and CDR2 FQNNGV. The CDR3 DNA reads TGTGCCAGCAGCTTTGGGCAGGGGCGGGGTGAAGCTTTCTTT. This encodes CASSFGQGRGEAFF.

This chain's CDR3 is CASSPSGRNRYEQYF. The CDR3 DNA follows: TGTGCCAGCAGCCCTAGCGGGAGGAACCGTTACGAGCAGTACTTC. The chain carries TRBV6-2 or TRBV6-3 and TRBJ2-7; TRBD2 agrees at 11 bases. Germline trimming cut 6 bases from V and 4 bases from J; bases unmatched to any gene: 8. CDR3 length equals 15 residues. Germline V gene data show CDR1 as MNHEY and CDR2 as SVGEGT.

The DNA of the CDR3 is TGCGCCAGCAGCCAAGGAAGGACAGGCGCCTATGGCTACACCTTC. Translated, it gives CASSQGRTGAYGYTF. The gene calls are TRBV4-1 and TRBJ1-2; TRBD1 matches 7 bases. The trim removed 1 base at V and 4 bases at J, leaving 6 bases unmatched. Germline V gene data show CDR1 as MGHRA and CDR2 as YSYEKL. This CDR3 has 15 residues.

The J gene is TRBJ1-1, the V gene TRBV15; weak D call: TRBD1 (5 bases). The CDR3 is 16 amino acids. Germline CDR1 LNHNV, CDR2 YYDKDF (reference sequence). The V end lost 0 bases, the J end lost 3 bases, and 14 bases lay between the germline ends. This CDR3 is CATSRDLAGRDTEAFF. Here the CDR3 DNA reads TGTGCCACCAGCAGAGATCTTGCAGGGAGGGACACTGAAGCTTTCTTT.

This clone turned up a few times. V and J are TRBV28 and TRBJ1-5; TRBD1 matches at 10 bases. This CDR3 comprises 16 residues. The ends lost 2 bases at V and 3 bases at J; junction bases unmatched: 4. Germline V gives CDR1 MDHEN, CDR2 SYDVKM. The CDR3 DNA is TGTGCCAGCAGTTTACGGGGACAGGGGCTCAATCAGCCCCAGCATTTT. As protein: CASSLRGQGLNQPQHF. The whole variable domain, filled in from reference TRBV28 and TRBJ1-5, reads DVKVTQSSRYLVKRTGEKVFLECVQDMDHENMFWYRQDPGLGLRLIYFSYDVKMKEKGDIPEGYSVSREKKERFSLILESASTNQTSMYLCASSLRGQGLNQPQHFGDGTRLSIL.

The chain has TRBV19 and TRBJ2-1; 7 bases map to TRBD1. Germline CDR1 is LNHDA and CDR2 is SQIVND (reference sequence). This CDR3 comprises 14 residues. V was pared by 10 bases and J by 1 base, with 7 bases of the junction left unmatched. The CDR3 region has the DNA TGTGCCACCTGGACAGGTAGTTCCTACAATGAGCAGTTCTTC. Encoded protein: CATWTGSSYNEQFF.

The CDR3, as DNA: TGCGCCAGCATCATTAGCGGGAGTAATTACGAGCAGTACTTC. This codes for CASIISGSNYEQYF. V is TRBV10-1 and J is TRBJ2-7, with 9 bases fitting TRBD2. J gave up 4 bases and V 7 bases, and 8 bases lay outside the gene matches. Per the germline V gene, CDR1 is WNHNN and CDR2 is SYGVQD (reference sequence). CDR3 length: 14 amino acids.

The J gene is TRBJ1-2, the V gene TRBV7-2, with 11 bases matching TRBD1. Germline values: CDR1 SGHTA, CDR2 FQGNSA. This CDR3 region has 14 residues. V shed 3 bases and J 4 bases; nucleotides not matched to a gene: 1. The CDR3 bases are TGTGCCAGCAGCTTGGGACAGGGGGTCTATGGCTACACCTTC. Protein sequence: CASSLGQGVYGYTF.

This chain joins TRBV4-1 and TRBJ2-3; 8 bases fit TRBD2. The CDR3 consists of 17 residues. Trimming removed 3 bases from V and 0 bases from J; junction bases left unmatched: 8. Per germline, CDR1 MGHRA and CDR2 YSYEKL. CDR3: CASSQSPGGGSTDTQYF. The CDR3, as DNA: TGCGCCAGCAGCCAGAGCCCGGGAGGGGGTAGCACAGATACGCAGTATTTT.

The chain carries TRBV7-2 and TRBJ2-1; tentative D call: TRBD2 (6 bases). The CDR3 has 15 amino acids. Germline CDR1 reads SGHTA; CDR2 reads FQGNSA. V lost 3 bases and J lost 6, with 15 bases in between. This chain's CDR3 is CASSFTAGPSNEQFF. CDR3 sequence (DNA): TGTGCCAGCAGCTTTACCGCGGGACCCTCCAATGAGCAGTTCTTC. The full variable domain, completed using reference TRBV7-2 and TRBJ2-1, is GAGVSQSPSNKVTEKGKDVELRCDPISGHTALYWYRQSLGQGLEFLIYFQGNSAPDKSGLPSDRFSAERTGGSVSTLTIQRTQQEDSAVYLCASSFTAGPSNEQFFGPGTRLTVL.

This chain uses TRBV5-1 with TRBJ2-1; D is possibly TRBD2 (6 bases). The CDR3 extends over 14 amino acids. Germline V gene data show CDR1 as SGHRS and CDR2 as YFSETQ. Trimming took 4 bases from V and 10 from J, leaving 18 bases between them. The CDR3 DNA is TGCGCCAGCAGCGTGGGACTGACTACAATCGAGCAGTTCTTC. Translation: CASSVGLTTIEQFF. Full variable domain (remainder filled in from reference TRBV5-1 and TRBJ2-1): KAGVTQTPRYLIKTRGQQVTLSCSPISGHRSVSWYQQTPGQGLQFLFEYFSETQRNKGNFPGRFSGRQFSNSRSEMNVSTLELGDSALYLCASSVGLTTIEQFFGPGTRLTVL.

This clone was seen a handful of times. The V call is TRBV5-1, the J call TRBJ1-1; TRBD1 is a possible D gene (5 bases). This CDR3 comprises 15 residues. Trimming stripped 4 bases from V and 1 base from J, with 14 bases between. From germline, CDR1 is SGHRS and CDR2 YFSETQ. The CDR3 DNA is TGCGCCAGCAGCCCTACCTGGGGCCAGAACACTGAAGCTTTCTTT. Amino acid sequence: CASSPTWGQNTEAFF.

The V call is TRBV6-4, the J call TRBJ2-1; no definite D call. The CDR3 length is 14 residues. The V gene's germline CDR1 is MRHNA and CDR2 SNTAGT. Trimming pared 0 bases from V and 9 bases from J, leaving 12 bases between. CDR3 protein: CASSDSFSDLEQFF. CDR3 nucleotides: TGTGCCAGCAGTGACTCCTTTTCGGATCTTGAGCAGTTCTTC.

The chain links TRBV2 to TRBJ2-1, with 9 bases matching TRBD2. V shed 2 bases, J shed 10 bases, and the junction held 9 bases outside the gene matches. Germline V CDR1 and CDR2: SNHLY, FYNNEI. The CDR3 loop spans 15 amino acids. The chain's CDR3 is CASSETLAGSREQFF. CDR3 sequence (DNA): TGTGCCAGCAGTGAAACGCTAGCGGGATCAAGAGAGCAGTTCTTC.

This clone was observed once. J is TRBJ1-2 and V is TRBV5-5; D gene unclear. The CDR3 is made up of 13 amino acids. The germline gives CDR1 SGHKS, CDR2 YYEKEE (reference sequence). Trimming left V 0 bases short and J 2 bases short, with 5 bases between. The CDR3: CASSLAVNYGYTF. The CDR3 region has the DNA TGTGCCAGCAGCTTGGCAGTGAACTATGGCTACACCTTC.